This T cell receptor (beta chain) stems from a study of T cells in Graves' hyperthyroidism and ophthalmopathy. Overall study context: Before treatment of any kind, peripheral blood was taken at initial diagnosis. Study results and limitations: The majority of expanded thyroid clonotypes above 0.001 also appeared in blood.

This clonotype has a count of ten or more. Its cognate antigen is unknown. Germline assignment: CDR1 SGHNT and CDR2 YYREEE (reference sequence). The CDR3 loop spans 15 amino acids. V dropped 5 bases and J dropped 3; count of bases not matched to a gene: 6. Amplified TCR beta CDR3 regions came from RNA transcripts. The study used the HTBI primer set for a first-round RT-PCR of the TCR CDR3. TCRdb analysed the multiplex PCR reads with MiXCR anew, one entry per CDR3 protein. This table has some 600,000 distinct CDR3 sequences, approximately 13% appearing once. Sequencing used blood. The chain is built from TRBV5-4 and TRBJ2-1, with 9 nucleotides matching TRBD1. This clonotype was sampled from a woman in her twenties or thirties with Graves' hyperthyroidism that later progressed to Graves' ophthalmopathy. As DNA, the CDR3 is TGTGCCAGCAGGACAGACAGGGGGGACTACAATGAGCAGTTCTTC. Its protein product is CASRTDRGDYNEQFF.